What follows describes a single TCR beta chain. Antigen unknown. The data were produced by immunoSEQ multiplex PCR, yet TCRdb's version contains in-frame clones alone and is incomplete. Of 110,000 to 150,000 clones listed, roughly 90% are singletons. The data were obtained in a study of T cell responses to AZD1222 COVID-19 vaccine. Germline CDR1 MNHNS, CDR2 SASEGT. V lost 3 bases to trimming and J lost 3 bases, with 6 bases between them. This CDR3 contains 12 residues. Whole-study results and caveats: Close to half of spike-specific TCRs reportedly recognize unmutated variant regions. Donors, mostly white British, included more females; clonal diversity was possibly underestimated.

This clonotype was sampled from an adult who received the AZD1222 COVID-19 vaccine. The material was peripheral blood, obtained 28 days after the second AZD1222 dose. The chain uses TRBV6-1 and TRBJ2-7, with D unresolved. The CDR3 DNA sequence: TGTGCCAGCAGTGATCCGGGCTACGAGCAGTACTTC. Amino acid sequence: CASSDPGYEQYF.